This T cell receptor beta chain was recorded in a study of T cells in Graves' hyperthyroidism and ophthalmopathy. Broader study findings: Most thyroid clonotypes expanded above 0.001 appeared in blood too.

The CDR3 runs to 14 residues. V lost 2 bases, J lost 4 bases, and 3 bases stayed unmatched. From germline, CDR1 is GTSNPN and CDR2 SVGIG (reference sequence). This clonotype was recorded at least ten times. Its antigen is not identified. An approximately 9.4 ml volume of fresh peripheral blood provided the PBMCs. Amplification yielded TCR beta CDR3 regions, with RNA transcripts as the source. Researchers ran a first-round RT-PCR on the TCR CDR3 using the HTBI primer set. Each CDR3 protein is one row after TCRdb ran MiXCR on the multiplex PCR reads. The sample lists 350,000 or so distinct CDR3 sequences; around 18% were seen once.

Material: blood. The chain carries TRBV30 and TRBJ2-5; 11 bases align to TRBD1. This clonotype was obtained from a woman between 35 and 50 years old with Graves' ophthalmopathy. This CDR3 reads CAWSPGTGGETQYF. The DNA for the CDR3 is TGTGCCTGGAGTCCCGGGACAGGGGGAGAGACCCAGTACTTC. The whole variable domain, filled in from reference TRBV30 and TRBJ2-5, reads SQTIHQWPATLVQPVGSPLSLECTVEGTSNPNLYWYRQAAGRGLQLLFYSVGIGQISSEVPQNLSASRPQDRQFILSSKKLLLSDSGFYLCAWSPGTGGETQYFGPGTRLLVL.